This TCR beta chain was captured by sequencing in a study of molecular identifiers for immune sequencing clone quantification. Both previously described methods and listed TCR primers were employed to make bulk TCR libraries. TCRdb re-called the PCR reads through MiXCR, storing one row per CDR3 protein. The table shows about half a million distinct CDR3 sequences, with roughly 26% occurring only once. Germline-derived CDR1 and CDR2 are MNHNY and SVGAGI (reference sequence). CDR3 length: 13 amino acids. Trimming shortened V by 4 bases and J by 9 bases, and 13 bases separated the two germline ends. This clonotype was counted at least ten times.

The V and J genes are TRBV6-6 and TRBJ2-1; D is uncertain. The TCR originated in a human donor in good health. Some libraries in this study had Jurkat cell RNA spiked in. Sequences were obtained from naive CD8+ T cells from blood, with Jurkat cell RNA spiked in. Subset reported: FACS-sorted CD8+CD4-CCR7+CD45RA+ naive T cells. The DNA for the CDR3 is TGTGCCAGCAGTTTTAGTAACTTCGGTGAGCAGTTCTTC. Encoded protein: CASSFSNFGEQFF.